Shown below are 26 T cell receptor beta chains from a single sample sequenced in a study of spatial heterogeneity in lung cancer. Time point in this sample: sample taken at primary tumor resection. Sequencing was performed on whole RNA extracted from tumor and nontumor lung tissue, or from frozen PBMC, and the material was left unsorted. TCRdb processed the 5' RACE reads anew with MiXCR; each CDR3 protein has one entry. The table records about 48,000 distinct CDR3 sequences, about 5.8% of them present only once. This specimen was PBMCs, taken at surgery. The receptors derive from a male donor with early-stage non-small cell lung cancer.

This clonotype was detected many times. The J gene is TRBJ1-1, the V gene TRBV30, with 7 bases fitting TRBD1. CDR1 and CDR2 from the germline V gene are GTSNPN and SVGIG (reference sequence). V lost 2 bases, J lost 5 bases, and 8 bases stayed unmatched. The CDR3 consists of 14 residues. This chain's CDR3 is CAWSLRGRRTEAFF. The CDR3 region has the DNA TGTGCCTGGAGTCTCAGGGGGAGAAGGACTGAAGCTTTCTTT. The full variable domain, completed using reference TRBV30 and TRBJ1-1, is SQTIHQWPATLVQPVGSPLSLECTVEGTSNPNLYWYRQAAGRGLQLLFYSVGIGQISSEVPQNLSASRPQDRQFILSSKKLLLSDSGFYLCAWSLRGRRTEAFFGQGTRLTVV.

This clonotype was observed many times. The V and J genes are TRBV20-1 and TRBJ1-2; D gene unclear. Germline-derived CDR1 and CDR2 are DFQATT and SNEGSKA (reference sequence). This CDR3 contains 12 residues. V was shortened by 1 base and J by 12 bases, with 15 bases between the two germline ends. The CDR3 nucleotides are TGCAGTGCTAGAGCAGAAAGCGGACCTCACACCTTC. Its translation is CSARAESGPHTF.

Here the CDR3 DNA reads TGTGCCAGCAGCCCCGCAAGGGTTAGGAACACTGAAGCTTTCTTT. It codes for CASSPARVRNTEAFF. The chain couples TRBV14 to TRBJ1-1; no firm D call. With 4 bases removed from V and 1 base from J, the gap between germline ends came to 13 bases. The CDR3 is 15 amino acids. The germline V gene has CDR1 SGHDN and CDR2 FVKESK.

This clonotype was seen many times. The chain employs TRBV6-1 and TRBJ2-1; D ambiguous. Trimming took off 10 bases at V and 2 bases at J, with 12 bases between the two ends. The CDR3 loop spans 13 amino acids. Germline assignment: CDR1 MNHNS and CDR2 SASEGT. CDR3 DNA: TGTGCCATTCAGGCTACCCCCTACAATGAGCAGTTCTTC. This codes for CAIQATPYNEQFF.

This clonotype appeared many times. At one of its ends the junction is not consistent with the germline gene, which may arise from a read error. The chain is built from TRBV5-4 and TRBJ1-1; D not resolved. CDR3 length: 15 residues. Germline CDR1 reads SGHNT; CDR2 reads YYREEE (reference sequence). The DNA for the CDR3 is TGTGCCAGCAACTTGGATCCTAGCTCCGACGGTGAAGCTTTCTTT. This translates into CASNLDPSSDGEAFF.

This clonotype was detected many times. This sequence joins TRBV6-6 and TRBJ1-3; unclear D gene. The V gene lost 8 bases and the J gene lost 2 bases, with 4 bases spanning the gap. CDR1 and CDR2 (germline): MNHNY, SVGAGI (reference sequence). CDR3 length: 11 amino acids. CDR3 sequence: CASLAGNTIYF. The CDR3 nucleotides read TGTGCCAGCCTCGCTGGAAACACCATATATTTT.

This clonotype came up many times. V is TRBV7-9 and J is TRBJ2-3; 12 bases match TRBD2. In germline, CDR1 is SEHNR, CDR2 FQNEAQ (reference sequence). This CDR3 has 14 residues. With V trimmed by 5 bases and J by 6 bases, 3 bases remained unmatched. The CDR3 sequence is CASSLTSGSDTQYF. CDR3 coding DNA: TGTGCCAGCAGCCTGACTAGCGGGAGTGATACGCAGTATTTT.

This clonotype was counted at least ten times. V and J are TRBV11-2 and TRBJ2-3, with 11 bases fitting TRBD2. The CDR3 consists of 17 residues. The ends lost 4 bases at V and 0 bases at J; junction bases unmatched: 6. Per the germline V gene, CDR1 is SGHAT and CDR2 is FQNNGV. The CDR3 loop is CASSYASGRRSTDTQYF. In nucleotides, the CDR3 is TGTGCCAGCAGCTACGCTAGCGGGAGGAGGAGCACAGATACGCAGTATTTT.

This clonotype was observed at least ten times. The rearrangement uses TRBV25-1 and TRBJ2-4, with D hard to call. Germline V gene lookup returns CDR1 MGHDK and CDR2 SYGVNS. This CDR3 comprises 13 residues. Trimming stripped 3 bases from V and 8 bases from J, with 11 bases between. The CDR3 here is CASSDHLPHIQYF. In nucleotides, the CDR3 is TGTGCCAGCAGTGATCACTTACCACACATTCAGTACTTC.

This clonotype occurred many times. The chain couples TRBV7-9 to TRBJ2-7, with 8 bases fitting TRBD1. Trimming cost V 3 bases and J 6 bases; bases outside gene matches: 1. Germline CDR1 is SEHNR and CDR2 is FQNEAQ (reference sequence). The CDR3 extends over 12 amino acids. The CDR3 protein is CASSFTGGEQYF. The CDR3 bases are TGTGCCAGCAGCTTTACAGGGGGCGAGCAGTACTTC. Combining the CDR3 with reference TRBV7-9 and TRBJ2-7 gives the whole variable domain DTGVSQNPRHKITKRGQNVTFRCDPISEHNRLYWYRQTLGQGPEFLTYFQNEAQLEKSRLLSDRFSAERPKGSFSTLEIQRTEQGDSAMYLCASSFTGGEQYFGPGTRLTVT.

This clonotype was detected many times. The chain joins TRBV25-1 to TRBJ2-5; D remains ambiguous. CDR1 MGHDK and CDR2 SYGVNS come from the germline V gene. The germline V and J ends were trimmed by 4 bases and 4 bases, with 13 bases remaining between them. The CDR3 loop spans 14 amino acids. Here the CDR3 reads CASSVVRLGETQYF. CDR3 DNA sequence: TGTGCCAGCAGTGTAGTTCGACTTGGAGAGACCCAGTACTTC.

The rearrangement links TRBV19 to TRBJ1-5; D is perhaps TRBD1 (6 bases). This CDR3 comprises 16 residues. Trimming shortened V by 8 bases and J by 3 bases, and 20 bases separated the two germline ends. CDR1 and CDR2 from the germline V gene are LNHDA and SQIVND (reference sequence). The CDR3 DNA sequence: TGTGCCAGTGCAGTGGGTGGGGGCTGGTACAATCAGCCCCAGCATTTT. It is translated as CASAVGGGWYNQPQHF.

The chain carries TRBV27 and TRBJ2-7; TRBD2 aligns across 7 bases. The CDR3 is made up of 13 amino acids. Germline V CDR1 and CDR2: MNHEY, SMNVEV (reference sequence). Trimming cost V 6 bases and J 10 bases; bases outside gene matches: 12. The CDR3 spells CASSPFRGGVQYF. The CDR3 DNA is TGTGCCAGCAGCCCATTCCGGGGAGGGGTTCAGTACTTC.

This clonotype has more than one count but fewer than ten. The chain uses TRBV14 and TRBJ2-1; 9 bases are shared with TRBD2. The CDR3 sequence is 20 residues long. V trimming: 1 base; J trimming: 9 bases; junction bases outside the gene matches: 22. Germline CDR1 reads SGHDN; CDR2 reads FVKESK. CDR3 region: CASSQGTPSALAGFEGEQFF. The CDR3 DNA is TGTGCCAGCAGCCAAGGAACCCCCTCCGCACTAGCGGGCTTTGAGGGTGAGCAGTTCTTC.

This rearrangement joins TRBV7-2 to TRBJ1-4; 7 bases match TRBD1. Germline CDR1 reads SGHTA; CDR2 reads FQGNSA. CDR3 length equals 16 residues. V lost 4 bases, J lost 5 bases, and 10 bases stayed unmatched. The CDR3 spells CASSSKPDRENEKLFF. DNA of the CDR3: TGTGCCAGCAGCTCGAAGCCTGACAGGGAAAATGAAAAACTGTTTTTT.

There are many counts of this clonotype. This chain links TRBV6-1 with TRBJ2-2; D remains unclear. The CDR3 runs to 12 residues. V lost 2 bases and J lost 6, with 4 bases in between. Germline V CDR1 and CDR2: MNHNS, SASEGT. CDR3: CASSEYSGELFF. CDR3 bases: TGTGCCAGCAGTGAATACTCCGGGGAGCTGTTTTTT.

This clonotype was picked up a small number of times. This chain links TRBV7-2 with TRBJ2-3; no definite D call. The CDR3 loop spans 15 amino acids. V dropped 3 bases and J dropped 2 bases, with 12 bases sitting between them. The V gene's germline CDR1 is SGHTA and CDR2 FQGNSA. The CDR3 loop reads CASSFKATITDTQYF. The DNA for the CDR3 is TGTGCCAGCAGCTTCAAAGCGACAATCACAGATACGCAGTATTTT.

This clonotype was counted ten times or more. CDR3 sequence: CASSFGGGPGRTQYF. CDR3 bases: TGTGCCAGCAGCTTTGGGGGCGGCCCGGGACGGACCCAGTACTTC. This rearrangement joins TRBV7-9 to TRBJ2-5, with a possible D match to TRBD1 (6 bases). V was shortened by 3 bases and J by 7 bases, with 18 bases between the two germline ends. The CDR3 extends over 15 amino acids. Germline V gene sequence: CDR1 SEHNR, CDR2 FQNEAQ (reference sequence).

At least ten counts were recorded for this clonotype. The V gene is TRBV7-9, the J gene TRBJ2-2, with D maybe TRBD1 (5 bases). This CDR3 is 16 amino acids long. Germline lookup yields CDR1 SEHNR and CDR2 FQNEAQ (reference sequence). The V and J ends lost 5 bases and 5 bases respectively, with 18 bases between them. Here the CDR3 reads CASSQLWGEVTGELFF. CDR3 DNA sequence: TGTGCCAGCAGCCAGCTCTGGGGCGAAGTTACCGGGGAGCTGTTTTTT.

This clonotype was detected many times. The V and J genes are TRBV7-2 and TRBJ2-1; 9 bases are a match to TRBD2. CDR1 SGHTA and CDR2 FQGNSA come from the germline V gene. This CDR3 spans 15 amino acids. After removal of 3 bases from V and 6 bases from J, the junction contained 6 bases not matched to a gene. The CDR3 sequence is CASSFSSGAINEQFF. CDR3 coding DNA: TGTGCCAGCAGCTTCTCTAGCGGGGCCATCAATGAGCAGTTCTTC. Supplemented by reference TRBV7-2 and TRBJ2-1, the full variable domain reads GAGVSQSPSNKVTEKGKDVELRCDPISGHTALYWYRQSLGQGLEFLIYFQGNSAPDKSGLPSDRFSAERTGGSVSTLTIQRTQQEDSAVYLCASSFSSGAINEQFFGPGTRLTVL.

This clonotype came up many times. The J gene is TRBJ1-6, the V gene TRBV29-1; D uncertain. Germline values: CDR1 SQVTM, CDR2 ANQGSEA. V was clipped by 5 bases and J by 7 bases, with 12 bases between them. The CDR3 totals 13 residues. In nucleotides, the CDR3 is TGCAGCGTTCAGTTCTCGGGGAATTCACCCCTCCACTTT. This gives the protein CSVQFSGNSPLHF.

This clonotype was seen repeatedly, ten times or more. V and J are TRBV20-1 and TRBJ2-2, with 7 bases matching TRBD2. CDR3 length equals 15 residues. The J segment lost 4 bases and the V segment lost 3 bases, leaving 8 bases of the junction unmatched. The germline V gene has CDR1 DFQATT and CDR2 SNEGSKA (reference sequence). The CDR3 nucleotides are TGCAGTGCTAGCTCACGCGGGAGAATCACCGGGGAGCTGTTTTTT. This gives the protein CSASSRGRITGELFF.

This clonotype is deemed medium-sized. J is TRBJ2-1 and V is TRBV29-1; no definite D call. V was shortened by 1 base and J by 0 bases, with 10 bases between the two germline ends. The CDR3 spans 15 residues. Germline loops: CDR1 SQVTM, CDR2 ANQGSEA. The chain's CDR3 is CSVEGSVYSYNEQFF. The CDR3 DNA sequence: TGCAGCGTTGAAGGGAGCGTTTACTCCTACAATGAGCAGTTCTTC.

This clonotype has ten or more counts. The chain is built from TRBV5-1 and TRBJ2-1; 7 positions match TRBD2. There are 15 residues in the CDR3. CDR1 SGHRS and CDR2 YFSETQ come from the germline V gene. The junction had 4 bases not matched to a gene; V was cut back by 4 bases and J by 0 bases. CDR3 coding DNA: TGCGCCAGCAGCGCGGGAGCCGGCTCCTACAATGAGCAGTTCTTC. Amino acids: CASSAGAGSYNEQFF.

This clonotype occurred many times. The chain links TRBV7-2 to TRBJ2-1, with D tentatively TRBD2 (8 bases). Trimming removed 5 bases from V and 7 bases from J, with 24 bases in between. Germline V gives CDR1 SGHTA, CDR2 FQGNSA. CDR3 length equals 17 residues. CDR3 region: CASSPFVGRARGNEQFF. CDR3 nucleotides: TGTGCCAGCAGCCCCTTCGTCGGGAGGGCCAGGGGGAATGAGCAGTTCTTC.

This clonotype was detected a few times. The chain couples TRBV18 to TRBJ2-7; a possible D gene is TRBD1 (5 bases). Trimming cost V 5 bases and J 0 bases, with 8 bases left between them. The CDR3 has 13 residues. Germline V gives CDR1 KGHSH, CDR2 LQKENI. Here the CDR3 DNA reads TGTGCCAGCTCAGAACAGGACTCCTACGAGCAGTACTTC. Its protein is CASSEQDSYEQYF.